This is a list of T cell receptor beta chains from one sample in a study of blood T cell repertoires in COVID-19. Repertoires were generated with immunoSEQ multiplex PCR, while TCRdb's copy carries only in-frame clones and drops some. The table records some 110,000 clones, about 70% of them present only once. The specimen was peripheral blood. These receptors were taken from a human donor with acute or convalescent COVID-19. The donor label of this sample is uncertain. CDR3s leave out the opening cysteine and the closing phenylalanine or tryptophan. Each record gives: J gene, V gene, CDR3 protein.

J: TRBJ1-2
V: TRBV6-5
CDR3: ASSRTGIDGYT

J: TRBJ2-3
V: TRBV2
CDR3: ASRTEGNTQY

J: TRBJ2-6
V: TRBV28
CDR3: ASSFVGGSGANVLT

J: TRBJ2-7
V: TRBV28
CDR3: ASSFRQGGDEQY

J: TRBJ1-1
V: TRBV4-1
CDR3: ASSLSQGSATEAF

J: TRBJ2-7
V: TRBV6-4
CDR3: ASSDRPLPVPNYEQY

J: TRBJ2-7
V: TRBV6-5
CDR3: ASRSGTDYEQY

J: TRBJ2-3
V: TRBV6-1
CDR3: ASSEEGGGADTQY

J: TRBJ1-3
V: TRBV4-1
CDR3: ASSPWPGGKGRNTIY

J: TRBJ1-5
V: TRBV2
CDR3: ASKARFDSNQPQH

J: TRBJ1-1
V: TRBV11-2
CDR3: ASSHRRGRDTEAF

J: TRBJ1-1
V: TRBV5-1
CDR3: ASSSSTGGGGEAF

J: TRBJ1-1
V: TRBV7-9
CDR3: ASSLRGFTEAF

J: TRBJ1-1
V: TRBV6-1
CDR3: ASSERQAF

J: TRBJ1-1
V: TRBV9
CDR3: ASSNPGTEAF

J: TRBJ2-1
V: TRBV6-1
CDR3: ASSETAGTGRNEQF

J: TRBJ1-2
V: TRBV3-1/TRBV3-2
CDR3: ASSRRGQTYGYT

J: TRBJ1-1
V: TRBV20-1
CDR3: SASGGVEAF

J: TRBJ1-4
V: TRBV5-8
CDR3: ASSLRDRAAEKLF

J: TRBJ1-3
V: TRBV12-3/TRBV12-4
CDR3: ASSLARDTIY

J: TRBJ1-1
V: TRBV5-1
CDR3: ASSATDFMNTEAF

J: TRBJ1-1
V: TRBV4-2
CDR3: ASSQVIDRNTEAF

J: TRBJ1-2
V: TRBV6-5
CDR3: ASSTRTGDGYT

J: TRBJ1-6
V: TRBV11-2
CDR3: ASSLDPPGGYSPLH

J: TRBJ1-3
V: TRBV14
CDR3: ASSQHPRGPSGNTIY

J: TRBJ2-5
V: TRBV7-3
CDR3: ASSLRAGRQETQY

J: TRBJ2-1
V: TRBV5-8
CDR3: ASSPGTGVWNEQF

J: TRBJ1-2
V: TRBV30
CDR3: AWSARPSSLYGYT

J: TRBJ2-2
V: TRBV2
CDR3: ASGGQGSTGELF

J: TRBJ2-5
V: TRBV2
CDR3: ASSEIAGAQETQY

J: TRBJ2-1
V: TRBV14
CDR3: ASSPAGGPIYEQF

J: TRBJ2-2
V: TRBV27
CDR3: ASNQGITGELF

J: TRBJ2-2
V: TRBV4-1
CDR3: ASSLISGGTGTGELF

J: TRBJ1-4
V: TRBV6-5
CDR3: ASSFRGGMNEKLF

J: TRBJ2-7
V: TRBV6-2/TRBV6-3
CDR3: ASSNQKVGLSYEQY

J: TRBJ2-7
V: TRBV5-1
CDR3: ASSPVSLSYEQY

J: TRBJ2-7
V: TRBV12-3/TRBV12-4
CDR3: ASSSGGEYEQY

J: TRBJ1-1
V: TRBV15
CDR3: ATSRDRARGRGDTEAF

J: TRBJ1-3
V: TRBV23-1
CDR3: ASSRIDRVTGNTIY

J: TRBJ1-2
V: TRBV2
CDR3: ASSDRISYGYT

J: TRBJ2-5
V: TRBV2
CDR3: ASSVGGETQY

J: TRBJ1-1
V: TRBV5-1
CDR3: ASSPRQGVGTEAF

J: TRBJ1-1
V: TRBV13
CDR3: ASSARGTEAF

J: TRBJ1-6
V: TRBV5-1
CDR3: ASSLLTGTQRGALH

J: TRBJ1-1
V: TRBV5-5
CDR3: ASSVTGTTEAF

J: TRBJ2-5
V: TRBV27
CDR3: ASSLTAGIETQY

J: TRBJ2-5
V: TRBV6-5
CDR3: ASGLQETQY

J: TRBJ1-5
V: TRBV28
CDR3: ASREWTGRSNQPQH

J: TRBJ1-5
V: TRBV6-5
CDR3: ASSPGTGNKPQH

J: TRBJ2-4
V: TRBV30
CDR3: AWRGTAGTIQY

J: TRBJ1-6
V: TRBV5-1
CDR3: ASSGGQGNSPLH

J: TRBJ2-5
V: TRBV5-6
CDR3: ATRFRRGGLGETQY

J: TRBJ1-1
V: TRBV6-5
CDR3: ASRKNRVEAF

J: TRBJ2-3
V: TRBV6-4
CDR3: ASSASGGTDTQY

J: TRBJ1-2
V: TRBV4-1
CDR3: ASSQDAGLNYGYT

J: TRBJ1-5
V: TRBV6-2/TRBV6-3
CDR3: ASSYNSGDQPQH

J: TRBJ1-2
V: TRBV10-3
CDR3: AISDPTGFWFSGYT

J: TRBJ1-2
V: TRBV11-2
CDR3: ASSQSGSGGYT

J: TRBJ1-2
V: TRBV3-1/TRBV3-2
CDR3: ASSRRQGTSYGYT

J: TRBJ2-1
V: TRBV14
CDR3: ASSQPGLYNEQF